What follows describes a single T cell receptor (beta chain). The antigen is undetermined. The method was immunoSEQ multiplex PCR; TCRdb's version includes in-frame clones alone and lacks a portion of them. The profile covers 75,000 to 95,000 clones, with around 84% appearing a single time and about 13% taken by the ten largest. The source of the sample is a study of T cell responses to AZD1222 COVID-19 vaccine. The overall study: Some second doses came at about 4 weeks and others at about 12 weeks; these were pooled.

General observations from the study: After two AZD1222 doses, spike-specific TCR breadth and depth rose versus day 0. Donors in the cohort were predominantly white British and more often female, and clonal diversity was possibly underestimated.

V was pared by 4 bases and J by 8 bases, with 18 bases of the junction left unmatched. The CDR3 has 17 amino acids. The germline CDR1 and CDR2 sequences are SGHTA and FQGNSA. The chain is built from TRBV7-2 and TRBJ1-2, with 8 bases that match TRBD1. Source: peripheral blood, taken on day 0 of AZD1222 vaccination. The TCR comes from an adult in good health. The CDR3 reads CASSSQGAGGDLGGYTF. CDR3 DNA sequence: TGTGCCAGCAGCTCCCAAGGGGCAGGGGGCGATTTGGGCGGCTACACCTTC.